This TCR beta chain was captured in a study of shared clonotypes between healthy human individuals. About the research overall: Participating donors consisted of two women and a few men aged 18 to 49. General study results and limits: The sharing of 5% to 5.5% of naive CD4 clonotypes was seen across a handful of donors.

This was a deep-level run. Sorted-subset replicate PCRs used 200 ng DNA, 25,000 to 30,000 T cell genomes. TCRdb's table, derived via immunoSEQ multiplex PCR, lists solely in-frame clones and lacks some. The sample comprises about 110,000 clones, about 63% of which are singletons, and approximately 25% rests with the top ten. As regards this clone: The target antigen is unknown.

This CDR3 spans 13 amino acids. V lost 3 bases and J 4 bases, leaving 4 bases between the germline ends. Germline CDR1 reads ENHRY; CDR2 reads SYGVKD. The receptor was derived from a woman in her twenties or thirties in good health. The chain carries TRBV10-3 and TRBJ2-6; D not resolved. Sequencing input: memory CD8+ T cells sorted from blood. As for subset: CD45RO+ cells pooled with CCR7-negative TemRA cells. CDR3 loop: CAISEPGANVLTF. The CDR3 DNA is TGTGCCATCAGTGAACCCGGGGCCAACGTCCTGACTTTC.